This TCR beta chain was observed in a study of cytomegalovirus exposure and HLA in healthy donors. Primers: 60 Vbeta forward and 13 Jbeta reverse. TCRdb's table, derived via immunoSEQ multiplex PCR, lists solely in-frame clones and lacks some. In the table there are 130,000 or so clones, around 75% of which are singletons. The CDR3 sequence is 13 residues long. Per the germline V gene, CDR1 is SGHRS and CDR2 is YFSETQ. Trimming cost V 6 bases and J 2 bases; bases outside gene matches: 4. The chain uses TRBV5-1 and TRBJ2-5, with 7 bases fitting TRBD1. The clonotype comes from a man in his forties in good health and CMV-seronegative. Sequences were obtained from PBMCs. CDR3 sequence: CASTTGIQETQYF. In nucleotides, the CDR3 is TGCGCCAGCACGACAGGGATACAAGAGACCCAGTACTTC.